This T cell receptor (beta chain) is drawn from a study of cytomegalovirus exposure and HLA in healthy donors. Looked up from germline, CDR1 is LNHDA and CDR2 is SQIVND (reference sequence). V lost 6 bases and J lost 4, with 10 bases in between. The CDR3 is made up of 13 amino acids. Method: immunoSEQ multiplex PCR; TCRdb's copy keeps in-frame clones and lacks some. The sample holds under 100,000 clones, about four fifths seen once. This TCR was recovered from a woman between 18 and 30 years old in good health and CMV-seropositive. Input material: PBMCs. The V gene is TRBV19, the J gene TRBJ2-1; a possible D gene is TRBD2 (5 bases). The chain's CDR3 is CASRRTDYNEQFF. The CDR3 DNA reads TGTGCCAGTAGAAGGACTGATTACAATGAGCAGTTCTTC.